Here is one T cell receptor (beta chain) with its context. The record originates from a study of blood T cell repertoires in COVID-19. Per the original methods: The assay estimated nucleated cells by amplifying reference gene primers. Repertoires were generated with immunoSEQ multiplex PCR, while TCRdb's copy carries only in-frame clones and drops some. V and J calls and clone size follow that table, whereas D and trimming were derived from the DNA. The table has 200,000 to 250,000 clones, around 90% seen once. This CDR3 region has 14 residues. From germline, CDR1 is SGHRS and CDR2 YFSETQ. V trimming: 4 bases; J trimming: 2 bases; junction bases outside the gene matches: 6.

Sample: peripheral blood. The chain links TRBV5-1 to TRBJ2-7, with 7 bases matching TRBD2. This sequence was found in a young man with COVID-19, enrolled during active disease. The CDR3 sequence is CASSAGRFTYEQYF. The DNA for the CDR3 is TGCGCCAGCAGCGCCGGGAGGTTTACCTACGAGCAGTACTTC.